Listed below are T cell receptor beta chains from one sample, sequenced in a study of T cell responses to AZD1222 COVID-19 vaccine. Assay: immunoSEQ multiplex PCR; the TCRdb copy retains only in-frame clones and omits some. The data show about 110,000 clones, about 85% seen once. The sample consisted of peripheral blood, taken on day 0 of AZD1222 vaccination. All receptors derive from an adult in good health. Both conserved end residues are part of each CDR3. D genes are given only for firm matches. Clone size is given for some rows only: seen once, a few or many times, or a class if the clone is expanded.

>NA|TRBV7-3|TRBD1|TRBJ1-6
TGTGCCAGCAGTTATTCGAAGGGCGGGACAGACCTTTCAGCTCTCCACTTT
CASSYSKGGTDLSALHF
>NA|TRBV6-5|TRBD2|TRBJ2-7
TGTGCCAGCAGTTACTCGGGCGGGAGCACGGACGAGCAGTACTTC
CASSYSGGSTDEQYF
>NA|TRBV6-5|NA|TRBJ1-3
TGTGCCTGCCAGTCCCAGGGTGGCGGAAACACCATATATTTT
CACQSQGGGNTIYF
>NA|TRBV29-1|TRBD1|TRBJ1-2
TGCAGCGTTGAACGCTCGACAGGGGGGAATGGCTACACCTTC
CSVERSTGGNGYTF
>NA|TRBV5-5|TRBD2|TRBJ2-1
TGTGCCAGCAGCTTGGATAGCGGGGGGGCCTTTGAGCAGTTCTTC
CASSLDSGGAFEQFF
>NA|TRBV19|TRBD1|TRBJ1-2
TGTGCCAGTAGTACCACCGGGACAGAGTATGGCTACACCTTC
CASSTTGTEYGYTF
>NA|TRBV30|TRBD1|TRBJ1-2
TGTGCCTGGAAAGGGGGGCTTGGGGACAGCATAAACTATGGCTACACCTTC
CAWKGGLGDSINYGYTF
>NA|TRBV5-1|TRBD1|TRBJ2-1
TGCGCCAGCAGCTTAGACAGGGTTAGGAATGAGCAGTTCTTC
CASSLDRVRNEQFF
>NA|TRBV6-5|TRBD1|TRBJ2-5
TGTGCCAGCAGTTACTTGGGACAGGGTCAAGAGACCCAGTACTTC
CASSYLGQGQETQYF
>NA|TRBV19|NA|TRBJ1-1
TGTGCCACGGCTAGAGGGGAGAACACTGAAGCTTTCTTT
CATARGENTEAFF
>NA|TRBV12-3/TRBV12-4|NA|TRBJ2-7
TGTGCCAGCAGTTTAGACTGGTACGAGCAGTACTTC
CASSLDWYEQYF
>NA|TRBV29-1|NA|TRBJ2-4
TGCAGCGTTGGAGGCAGGCTGGGCAAAAACATTCAGTACTTC
CSVGGRLGKNIQYF
>NA|TRBV4-1|TRBD2|TRBJ2-1
TGCGCCAGCAGCCCCTCAGCGGGGTTCGGGGATGAGCAGTTCTTC
CASSPSAGFGDEQFF
>many|TRBV28|NA|TRBJ1-5
TGTGCCAGCAAACCCTCGGGCAATCAGCCCCAGCATTTT
CASKPSGNQPQHF
>NA|TRBV4-2|TRBD2|TRBJ2-7
TGTGCCAGCAGCCCGGATCCTTTACTAGCGGGGGTGACCTACGAGCAGTACTTC
CASSPDPLLAGVTYEQYF
>NA|TRBV18|TRBD1|TRBJ1-2
TGTGCCAGCTCACCGACAGGGGTCGACTATGGCTACACCTTC
CASSPTGVDYGYTF
>NA|TRBV15|NA|TRBJ1-1
TGTGCCACCAGCAGAGATCTGCGGCGGGAAGCTTTCTTT
CATSRDLRREAFF
>NA|TRBV5-1|NA|TRBJ1-3
TGCGCCAGCAGCTTGTCCCCAGCCAACTCTGGAAACACCATATATTTT
CASSLSPANSGNTIYF
>NA|TRBV7-9|NA|TRBJ1-2
TGTGCCAGCAGCTCCTCCGGGACAAAAACTTGGGGCTACACCTTC
CASSSSGTKTWGYTF
>NA|TRBV7-6|TRBD2|TRBJ2-5
TGTGCCAGCAGCTTAGTGGCGGGAGGGCCGTGGGAGACCCAGTACTTC
CASSLVAGGPWETQYF
>few|TRBV5-1|NA|TRBJ1-1
TGCGCCAGCAGCTTATCGGCAGCGAACACTGAAGCTTTCTTT
CASSLSAANTEAFF
>NA|TRBV30|NA|TRBJ1-2
TGTGCCTGGACTAGGGGGGGTTCTAACTATGGCTACACCTTC
CAWTRGGSNYGYTF
>NA|TRBV18|NA|TRBJ1-1
TGTGCCAGCTCACCACCGGGGCGGAGCACTGAAGCTTTCTTT
CASSPPGRSTEAFF
>NA|TRBV11-1|NA|TRBJ1-1
TGTGCCAGCGGCCCGCCCCAGGTTGAAGCTTTCTTT
CASGPPQVEAFF
>NA|TRBV6-4|NA|TRBJ2-6
TGTGCCAGCAGTGCGGACGGCTCTGGGGCCAACGTCCTGACTTTC
CASSADGSGANVLTF